This T cell receptor beta chain was found in a study of blood T cell repertoires in COVID-19 (dated by TCRdb to 2020 to 2022). Study-wide context: Samples from collaborators originated in the United States, Italy and Spain and spanned both the acute and convalescent phases of COVID-19. The material from the prospective study consisted of cDNA or gDNA derived from T cells, B-cell-depleted T cells, or PBMCs. Subjects who had been exposed to COVID-19, were actively infected with it, or had recovered from it provided the deeply sampled blood TCRbeta repertoires that made up the dataset. The repertoires were made available in a free public database intended to serve as a resource for research on the immune response to SARS-CoV-2. The samples were drawn from two sources: the first 160 participants of the ongoing ImmuneRACE study, and 950 to 1,500 subjects contributed by 6 global collaborators. Nearly every sample came with metadata listing a de-identified subject ID, COVID-19 status, age in years and sex. Where available, HLA class I and class II types were obtained from metadata supplied by the sample provider rather than from assay-based typing. The study at large found these results: Clinical and demographic metadata were provided uncurated, with the amount varying by source and participant.

Details on this clone: Its target antigen remains unknown. Base qualities are missing; no much larger clone stands one base away.

Enrolling through a virtual design, the prospective study's participants ranged in age from roughly 18 to 89 years and lived across some 22 United States geographic areas. In the prospective study, participants were assigned to cohorts based on the clinical history participants reported in a screening survey and a study questionnaire. Recovered participants in ImmuneRACE Cohort 3 were defined by two consecutive negative NP/OP PCR tests, clearance by a healthcare professional, or resolution of symptoms. Each participant in the prospective study had whole blood, serum and a nasopharyngeal or oropharyngeal swab collected by mobile phlebotomists. Additional blood draws and questionnaires over an approximately two-month period could optionally be provided by prospective study participants. Blood samples from the prospective study were shipped frozen or at room temperature prior to DNA extraction. V is trimmed back by 6 bases and J by 9 bases, and the junction contains 8 bases that no gene match accounts for. Taken from the germline V gene, the CDR1 and CDR2 loops are ENHRY and SYGVKD. The CDR3 runs 13 residues from the cysteine to the phenylalanine. This entry keeps only the CDR3 DNA: 39 bases, framed from base 1.

TCRbeta CDR3 regions were amplified from genomic DNA by means of the immunoSEQ Assay, a bias-controlled multiplex PCR. The original methods were these. The number of nucleated cells in each sample was estimated by amplification of reference gene primers within the assay. To quantify the absolute abundance of each unique TCRbeta CDR3 rearrangement, sequence reads were collapsed and filtered. For each sample, productive Simpson clonality was calculated by taking the square root of Simpson's diversity index across productive rearrangements. The source is immuneACCESS, and TCRdb retained only in-frame sequences with V and J called. Part of the clones is not carried over; for the studies checked, unresolved V genes explain less than half of this, and the remainder is unexplained. The V and J calls and clone size were taken over from that table, and D and trimming were inferred from the DNA. The sample table contains roughly 330,000 clones; only one count was recorded for around nine tenths of them. Under 6.5% of the sample is held by the ten biggest clonotypes.

This TCR was sampled from a woman in her twenties or thirties who had recovered from COVID-19. The V and J segments used are TRBV10-3 and TRBJ2-7, and 10 junctional nucleotides match TRBD1. Material: PBMCs or T cells enriched from blood (not recorded which). The sequence in DNA is TGTGCCATCAGGGGACAGGGGCCGAATGTGCAGTACTTC. It is translated as CAIRGQGPNVQYF.